This T cell receptor beta chain emerged from a study of T cells in localized non-small cell lung cancer. Whole-study findings and limits: Clonality of T cells reached its maximum in uninvolved adjacent lung, surpassing tumor. Higher blood T cell density went with longer overall survival.

Using immunoSEQ multiplex PCR, the repertoire was profiled, and TCRdb retains in-frame clones only, with some absent. The sample has around 91,000 clones; about 91% are singletons. Germline V gene lookup returns CDR1 SEHNR and CDR2 FQNEAQ (reference sequence). The CDR3 is made up of 14 amino acids. Losses at the gene ends were 5 bases for V and 7 bases for J; bases not matched to a gene: 10. Of note for this clone: Its matching antigen is unknown.

The rearrangement joins TRBV7-9 to TRBJ2-7, with 8 bases aligning to TRBD2. The sequence derives from a man between 40 and 70 years old with stage I squamous cell lung carcinoma. This material consisted of peripheral blood, taken before any cancer treatment. The CDR3 protein is CASSIPGLVGEQYF. The CDR3 DNA reads TGTGCCAGCAGCATCCCGGGACTAGTCGGTGAGCAGTACTTC.